The 27 T cell receptor beta chains below were found in one sample sequenced in a study of regulatory T cells in long-lasting Graves disease. In building TCR beta libraries, iRepertoire HTBI primers were used together with Arm-PCR of CDR3 regions. Via MiXCR, TCRdb re-called the multiplex PCR reads, giving one row per CDR3 protein. The sample has 410,000 or so distinct CDR3 sequences; more than 13% are singletons. Documented time point: newly diagnosed GD, antithyroid drugs for less than 3 months. PBMC-extracted RNA yielded the TCR library. Separately, the same data were catalogued under a study of T cells in Graves' hyperthyroidism and ophthalmopathy.

The sample in question was peripheral blood mononuclear cells (PBMCs), obtained at new diagnosis, from a patient treated with antithyroid drugs. Receptors originate from a woman aged 25 to 45 with Graves disease.

In this sample, this clonotype turned up many times. The rearrangement uses TRBV11-2 and TRBJ2-7, with D hard to call. V lost 0 bases to trimming and J lost 9 bases, with 12 bases between them. The CDR3 contains 13 residues. The germline V gene has CDR1 SGHAT and CDR2 FQNNGV. This chain's CDR3 is CASSLDRGAAQYF. In DNA, the CDR3 is TGTGCCAGCAGCTTAGATCGCGGAGCAGCGCAGTACTTC.

This clonotype was detected only a few times. The rearrangement uses TRBV12-3 or TRBV12-4 and TRBJ2-3; 11 bases line up with TRBD2. There are 17 residues in the CDR3. The V segment lost 5 bases and the J segment 5 bases; nucleotides outside the gene matches: 12. The CDR3 protein is CASSPLTSGKVVDTQYF. DNA for the CDR3: TGTGCCAGCAGTCCACTGACTAGCGGGAAAGTGGTAGATACGCAGTATTTT.

The chain combines TRBV7-9 with TRBJ2-7, with D possibly called TRBD1 or TRBD2 (6 bases each). This CDR3 is built from 15 residues. Trimming shortened V by 5 bases and J by 2 bases, and 16 bases separated the two germline ends. Germline CDR1 reads SEHNR; CDR2 reads FQNEAQ (reference sequence). In DNA form, the CDR3 reads TGTGCCAGCAGCCATATTCAGGGGACTCCCTACGAGCAGTACTTC. This codes for CASSHIQGTPYEQYF.

This clonotype was observed at least ten times. The CDR3 spells CASSSWGAVYNEQFF. The CDR3 region has the DNA TGTGCCAGCAGCTCGTGGGGGGCAGTTTACAATGAGCAGTTCTTC. The chain employs TRBV7-3 and TRBJ2-1; D may be TRBD1 or TRBD2 (6 bases each). Germline V gene data show CDR1 as SGHTA and CDR2 as FQGTGA. The CDR3 length is 15 residues. V lost 4 bases to trimming and J lost 4 bases, with 14 bases between them.

This clonotype was picked up many times. The chain has TRBV2 and TRBJ1-1; D might be TRBD1 (6 bases). Trimming took 8 bases from V and 0 from J, leaving 7 bases between them. The CDR3 contains 12 residues. From germline, CDR1 is SNHLY and CDR2 FYNNEI. CDR3 DNA sequence: TGTGCCAGCGGACAGATGAACACTGAAGCTTTCTTT. It specifies CASGQMNTEAFF.

This clonotype was detected many times. The V and J genes are TRBV6-2 or TRBV6-3 and TRBJ2-1, with D tentatively TRBD1 (6 bases). Per germline, CDR1 MNHEY and CDR2 SVGEGT. CDR3 length: 15 amino acids. V lost 5 bases and J lost 4, with 15 bases in between. CDR3 nucleotide sequence: TGTGCCAGCAGTGAAAGGTCGGACAGTTACAATGAGCAGTTCTTC. Translated: CASSERSDSYNEQFF.

This clonotype was observed a handful of times. The chain uses TRBV6-1 and TRBJ2-6; no firm D call. The CDR3 consists of 13 residues. V lost 11 bases, J lost 0 bases, and 8 bases lay in between. Germline assignment: CDR1 MNHNS and CDR2 SASEGT. The CDR3 sequence: CAAQSSGANVLTF. The CDR3 coding sequence is TGTGCCGCACAGAGCTCTGGGGCCAACGTCCTGACTTTC.

This clonotype was observed at least ten times. The chain recombines TRBV12-5 with TRBJ2-7, with D perhaps TRBD2 (6 bases). V lost 5 bases to trimming and J lost 7 bases, with 15 bases between them. Germline V lookup: CDR1 LGHNT, CDR2 FRNRAP. The length of the CDR3 is 13 residues. CDR3 in DNA: TGTGCTAGTGGTCCAACCCCGGAGGGGGAGCAGTACTTC. Protein: CASGPTPEGEQYF. The variable domain in full, with the rest retrieved from reference TRBV12-5 and TRBJ2-7, is DARVTQTPRHKVTEMGQEVTMRCQPILGHNTVFWYRQTMMQGLELLAYFRNRAPLDDSGMPKDRFSAEMPDATLATLKIQPSEPRDSAVYFCASGPTPEGEQYFGPGTRLTVT.

This clonotype was detected ten times or more. This sequence joins TRBV3-1 and TRBJ1-5, with TRBD1 matching over 8 bases. Per the germline V gene, CDR1 is LGHDT and CDR2 is YNNKEL (reference sequence). This CDR3 is built from 15 residues. J was trimmed by 6 bases and V by 0 bases; bases with no gene match: 4. CDR3 sequence reads: CASSQDLQGGQPQHF. The DNA of the CDR3 is TGTGCCAGCAGCCAAGATCTACAGGGGGGTCAGCCCCAGCATTTT.

The sample holds many counts of this clonotype. The chain links TRBV6-1 to TRBJ2-5; D could derive from TRBD1 or TRBD2 (5 bases each). V lost 7 bases, J lost 1 base, and 16 bases lay in between. This CDR3 has 15 residues. Germline V gives CDR1 MNHNS, CDR2 SASEGT. DNA of the CDR3: TGTGCCAGCACCCCAGTCGGGGCAAGCCAAGAGACCCAGTACTTC. This codes for CASTPVGASQETQYF.

This clonotype was counted many times. The chain has TRBV7-2 and TRBJ1-5; TRBD1 is a possible D gene (5 bases). V dropped 1 base and J dropped 6 bases, with 7 bases sitting between them. CDR3 length equals 13 residues. In germline, CDR1 is SGHTA, CDR2 FQGNSA. The CDR3 reads CASSLEGSQPQHF. CDR3 in DNA: TGTGCCAGCAGCTTAGAGGGGAGTCAGCCCCAGCATTTT.

This clonotype was seen many times. This sequence joins TRBV28 and TRBJ2-1; no definite D call. The CDR3 runs to 12 residues. Trimming took 6 bases from V and 5 from J, leaving 8 bases between them. Germline CDR1 reads MDHEN; CDR2 reads SYDVKM. The CDR3 loop reads CASSTANNEQFF. The CDR3, as DNA: TGTGCCAGCAGCACCGCTAACAATGAGCAGTTCTTC.

The chain has TRBV12-3 or TRBV12-4 and TRBJ2-7; D is ambiguous. The CDR3 has 13 residues. V was shortened by 3 bases and J by 2 bases, with 8 bases between the two germline ends. The CDR3 DNA reads TGTGCCAGCAGTTTCGGCCTAACCTACGAGCAGTACTTC. Translated, it gives CASSFGLTYEQYF.

This clonotype has a count of ten or more. J is TRBJ2-1 and V is TRBV12-3 or TRBV12-4; 8 bases are a match to TRBD2. The junction had 14 bases not matched to a gene; V was cut back by 1 base and J by 6 bases. The CDR3 spans 18 residues. In DNA form, the CDR3 reads TGTGCCAGCAGTTTAGGTCTAGCGGGCCCCGTCGGAGGCAATGAGCAGTTCTTC. Translation gives CASSLGLAGPVGGNEQFF.

The rearrangement uses TRBV9 and TRBJ2-1; weak D call: TRBD2 (5 bases). Looked up from germline, CDR1 is SGDLS and CDR2 is YYNGEE. This CDR3 region has 16 residues. Trimming removed 0 bases at V and 6 bases at J, with 16 bases between. CDR3 in DNA: TGTGCCAGCAGCGTAGGGGCGAGTGGGGAGATCAATGAGCAGTTCTTC. Encoded protein: CASSVGASGEINEQFF.

This clonotype was counted at least ten times. This chain links TRBV7-3 with TRBJ1-1; tentative D call: TRBD1 (5 bases). Trimming removed 5 bases at V and 0 bases at J, with 10 bases between. CDR3 size: 14 residues. Germline CDR1 reads SGHTA; CDR2 reads FQGTGA. The CDR3 DNA follows: TGTGCCAGCAGCCAAGGGGCAATGAACACTGAAGCTTTCTTT. Amino acid sequence: CASSQGAMNTEAFF.

This clonotype has at least ten counts. The chain has TRBV7-9 and TRBJ2-3, with unresolved D. Trimming pared 4 bases from V and 3 bases from J, leaving 8 bases between. Per germline, CDR1 SEHNR and CDR2 FQNEAQ (reference sequence). The CDR3 is 13 amino acids. This chain's CDR3 is CASSSSRTDTQYF. The CDR3 DNA is TGTGCCAGCAGCTCCTCCCGGACAGATACGCAGTATTTT.

The rearrangement joins TRBV4-1 to TRBJ2-7; D unclear. Trimming stripped 0 bases from V and 9 bases from J, with 6 bases between. Germline CDR1 and CDR2: MGHRA and YSYEKL. The CDR3 has 11 amino acids. CDR3 sequence: CASSQDFRQYF. The CDR3 nucleotides are TGCGCCAGCAGCCAAGATTTTAGGCAGTACTTC.

In its sample, this clonotype was seen a few times. The V call is TRBV19, the J call TRBJ2-2, with 10 bases aligning to TRBD2. Germline loops: CDR1 LNHDA, CDR2 SQIVND (reference sequence). The CDR3 is made up of 17 amino acids. The V and J ends lost 4 bases and 0 bases, in that order; junction bases with no gene match: 5. CDR3 loop: CASSRGLAGANTGELFF. The CDR3 region has the DNA TGTGCCAGTAGTAGAGGGCTAGCGGGAGCGAACACCGGGGAGCTGTTTTTT.

Only a few counts were recorded for this clonotype. This chain links TRBV10-3 with TRBJ2-7, with 12 bases identical to TRBD2. Trimming removed 11 bases from V and 2 bases from J; junction bases left unmatched: 4. In germline, CDR1 is ENHRY, CDR2 SYGVKD. This CDR3 is built from 13 residues. CDR3 amino acids: CASTSGGPYEQYF. CDR3 sequence (DNA): TGTGCCTCGACTAGCGGGGGCCCCTACGAGCAGTACTTC.

This clonotype was seen more than once but under ten times. The rearrangement uses TRBV10-3 and TRBJ2-7, with a weak D call TRBD2 (5 bases). Between the trimmed V and J ends, which lost 3 bases and 3 bases, there was a span of 18 bases. This CDR3 is built from 16 residues. Germline loops: CDR1 ENHRY, CDR2 SYGVKD. The CDR3 nucleotides are TGTGCCATCAGTGAAAGGCCCGGAGGAGGTGGCTACGAGCAGTACTTC. Protein sequence: CAISERPGGGGYEQYF.

Points on this clonotype: One base away lies a much larger clone, so this may be a sequencing read error. The gene calls are TRBV28 and TRBJ2-7; no reliable D call. The CDR3 is 13 residues long. CDR1 is MDHEN, CDR2 SYDVKM, per germline. Trimming removed 8 bases at V and 1 base at J, with 12 bases between. The CDR3 region is CASLGRSSYEQYF. The CDR3 region has the DNA TGTGCCAGCCTGGGCAGGAGTTCCTACGAGCAGTACTTC.

The V and J genes are TRBV30 and TRBJ2-7, with a possible D match to TRBD2 (5 bases). CDR1 GTSNPN and CDR2 SVGIG come from the germline V gene (reference sequence). V was cut by 1 base and J by 2 bases, with 6 bases left in between. This CDR3 comprises 12 residues. The CDR3 spells CAWSGETYEQYF. The DNA of the CDR3 is TGTGCCTGGAGTGGGGAGACCTACGAGCAGTACTTC. The full variable domain, completed using reference TRBV30 and TRBJ2-7, is SQTIHQWPATLVQPVGSPLSLECTVEGTSNPNLYWYRQAAGRGLQLLFYSVGIGQISSEVPQNLSASRPQDRQFILSSKKLLLSDSGFYLCAWSGETYEQYFGPGTRLTVT.

This clonotype was seen repeatedly, ten times or more. V and J are TRBV28 and TRBJ2-3, with 12 bases that match TRBD2. The CDR3 consists of 14 residues. In germline, CDR1 is MDHEN, CDR2 SYDVKM. V dropped 5 bases and J dropped 12; count of bases not matched to a gene: 9. The CDR3 reads CASSTLAGGIRQYF. CDR3 DNA sequence: TGTGCCAGCAGTACGCTAGCGGGAGGGATCCGACAGTATTTT.

This clonotype has ten or more counts. The chain has TRBV7-9 and TRBJ2-7; D is ambiguous. The germline CDR1 and CDR2 sequences are SEHNR and FQNEAQ (reference sequence). Trimming left V 5 bases short and J 5 bases short, with 7 bases between. There are 11 residues in the CDR3. The DNA for the CDR3 is TGTGCCAGCAGCCCAGTTCACGAGCAGTACTTC. This codes for CASSPVHEQYF. The full variable domain, with the rest looked up from reference TRBV7-9 and TRBJ2-7, is DTGVSQNPRHKITKRGQNVTFRCDPISEHNRLYWYRQTLGQGPEFLTYFQNEAQLEKSRLLSDRFSAERPKGSFSTLEIQRTEQGDSAMYLCASSPVHEQYFGPGTRLTVT.

This clonotype was seen ten or more times. The chain employs TRBV12-3 or TRBV12-4 and TRBJ2-2, with TRBD1 matching 8 bases. The CDR3 is made up of 15 amino acids. After removal of 5 bases from V and 5 bases from J, the junction contained 7 bases not matched to a gene. CDR3 sequence: CASSRGQGKTGELFF. DNA for the CDR3: TGTGCCAGCAGTCGTGGACAGGGAAAAACCGGGGAGCTGTTTTTT.

This clonotype was observed at least ten times. J is TRBJ1-1 and V is TRBV28, with no clear D. The ends were cut back, 10 bases at V and 1 base at J, with 10 bases in the middle. Germline V lookup: CDR1 MDHEN, CDR2 SYDVKM. The CDR3 spans 12 residues. The CDR3 protein is CAIQGGNTEAFF. CDR3 in DNA: TGTGCCATCCAAGGAGGGAACACTGAAGCTTTCTTT.